This T cell receptor (beta chain) was retrieved from a study of immune evolution from preneoplasia to lung adenocarcinoma. Sequencing used immunoSEQ multiplex PCR; TCRdb keeps in-frame clones, though not all of them. The table lists some 1,200 clones, 84% of them singletons. Patients had resection in Japan or China between 2014 and 2017. H&E slides confirmed each diagnosis, reviewed by two pathologists independently. Germline CDR1 GTSNPN, CDR2 SVGIG (reference sequence). This CDR3 region has 12 residues. The ends were cut back, 6 bases at V and 4 bases at J, with 13 bases in the middle. Turning to this clone: Its antigen is unknown.

Study-level results: Normal lung had highest clonality; later lesions appeared denser, more diverse. From normal lung to invasive adenocarcinoma, top clone frequencies appeared to decrease.

This clonotype was obtained from a person aged 60 to 70 with lung adenocarcinoma. Material for sequencing was FFPE adjacent normal lung tissue. V usage is TRBV30 and J usage is TRBJ2-7; D is perhaps TRBD1 or TRBD2 (5 bases each). The CDR3 reads CACLGRIYEQYF. The CDR3 DNA is TGTGCCTGTCTGGGACGGATTTACGAGCAGTACTTC.